This TCR beta chain was observed in a study of blood T cell repertoires in COVID-19. Background on the study: Collection of acute and convalescent COVID-19 samples took place in the United States, Italy and Spain. In each case, the material was cDNA or gDNA derived from T cells, B-cell-depleted T cells, or PBMCs.

Only in-frame clones appear in the TCRdb table, and some are missing; sequencing was by immunoSEQ multiplex PCR. The repertoire holds fewer than 200,000 clones, roughly 83% seen once, with 3.5% to 5% in the top ten. Sequencing input: PBMCs or T cells enriched from blood (not recorded which). The source of this sequence is a woman in her 50s who had recovered from COVID-19.

The CDR3 coding sequence is TGTGCCTGGAGCCGGGGGTTGAGCACCGGGGAGCTGTTTTTT. Its protein product is CAWSRGLSTGELFF. V usage is TRBV30 and J usage is TRBJ2-2; maybe TRBD2 (6 bases). This CDR3 is 14 amino acids long. CDR1 is GTSNPN and CDR2 is SVGIG in the germline V gene (reference sequence). Trimming removed 3 bases from V and 4 bases from J, with 12 bases in between.